This T cell receptor (beta chain) was captured in a study of blood T cell repertoires in COVID-19. On the study more broadly: COVID-19 samples, acute and convalescent, were from the United States, Italy and Spain. T cells, B-cell-depleted T cells, or PBMCs provided the cDNA or gDNA that served as material.

V dropped 4 bases and J dropped 3; count of bases not matched to a gene: 5. The CDR3 is 14 residues long. The germline V gene has CDR1 SGHAT and CDR2 FQDESV (reference sequence). Per the study methods: Reference gene primer amplification yielded estimated nucleated cell counts. The method was immunoSEQ multiplex PCR; TCRdb's version includes in-frame clones alone and lacks a portion of them. For V, J and clone size, that table is used; D and trimming come from the DNA. The data contain about 250,000 clones, approximately 89% of them seen just once; the ten biggest clones take up 1.5% to 2%. This clone has more than one count but fewer than ten.

The V gene is TRBV11-1, the J gene TRBJ2-7; 8 bases match TRBD1. The sample taken for sequencing was peripheral blood. The sequence was obtained from a woman aged 60-75 years who had recovered from COVID-19. The CDR3 loop is CASSSVGQGYEQYF. The CDR3 DNA reads TGTGCCAGCAGCTCCGTCGGACAGGGCTACGAGCAGTACTTC.